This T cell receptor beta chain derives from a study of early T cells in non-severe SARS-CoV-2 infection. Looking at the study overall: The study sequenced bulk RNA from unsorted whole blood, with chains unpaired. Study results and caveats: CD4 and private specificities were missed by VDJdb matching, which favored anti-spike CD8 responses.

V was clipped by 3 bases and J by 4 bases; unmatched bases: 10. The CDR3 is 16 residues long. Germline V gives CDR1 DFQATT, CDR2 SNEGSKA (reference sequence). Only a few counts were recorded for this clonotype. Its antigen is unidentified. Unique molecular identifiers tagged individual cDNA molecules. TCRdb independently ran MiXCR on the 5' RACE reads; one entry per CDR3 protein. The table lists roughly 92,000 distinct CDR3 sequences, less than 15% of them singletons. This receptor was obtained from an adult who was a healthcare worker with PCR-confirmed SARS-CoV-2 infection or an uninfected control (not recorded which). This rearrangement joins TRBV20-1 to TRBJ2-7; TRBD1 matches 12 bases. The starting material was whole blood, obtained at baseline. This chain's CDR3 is CSARLPGQGARYEQYF. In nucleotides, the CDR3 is TGCAGTGCTAGGTTGCCGGGACAGGGGGCCAGGTACGAGCAGTACTTC.